This paragraph reports one T cell receptor (beta chain). The data were taken from a study of blood T cell repertoires in COVID-19. Study context: Sites in the United States, Italy and Spain provided acute and convalescent COVID-19 samples.

CDR1 is SGHRS, CDR2 YFSETQ, per germline. The CDR3 is made up of 14 amino acids. V was cut by 0 bases and J by 10 bases, with 16 bases left in between. Original handling: Reference gene primers were amplified, and this amplification served to estimate nucleated cell counts. Using immunoSEQ multiplex PCR, the repertoire was profiled, and TCRdb retains in-frame clones only, with some absent. V and J calls and clone size are as listed in that table; D and trimming were resolved from the DNA. Among some 230,000 clones, around 87% were seen once, and the ten largest hold over 3%. The source of this sequence is a woman in her late teens or twenties in a cohort exposed to, infected with or recovered from COVID-19 (not recorded which). The chain couples TRBV5-1 to TRBJ1-2; D uncertain. Sequencing was performed on PBMCs or T cells enriched from blood (not recorded which). The CDR3 protein is CASSLDGGRGDYTF. In nucleotides, the CDR3 is TGCGCCAGCAGCTTGGATGGAGGGAGAGGTGACTACACCTTC. The variable domain in full, with the rest retrieved from reference TRBV5-1 and TRBJ1-2, is KAGVTQTPRYLIKTRGQQVTLSCSPISGHRSVSWYQQTPGQGLQFLFEYFSETQRNKGNFPGRFSGRQFSNSRSEMNVSTLELGDSALYLCASSLDGGRGDYTFGSGTRLTVV.